The 32 T cell receptor beta chains below all came from one sample that was sequenced in a study of T cells after yellow fever vaccination. TCRdb reanalysed the 5' RACE reads using MiXCR and keeps one entry per CDR3 protein. This table holds around 88,000 distinct CDR3 sequences, less than 15% found once. Sequencing used CD8+ T cells not binding an NS4B(214-222) dextramer, sorted from PBMCs, obtained less than 25 days after the first yellow fever vaccination. The receptors stem from a man aged 18 to 29 who received the YFV17D yellow fever vaccine.

The V call is TRBV5-4, the J call TRBJ2-3; TRBD2 aligns across 10 bases. Germline trimming cut 2 bases from V and 4 bases from J; bases unmatched to any gene: 4. This CDR3 is built from 15 residues. Germline assignment: CDR1 SGHNT and CDR2 YYREEE (reference sequence). CDR3 residues: CASSFLAGGSDTQYF. DNA for the CDR3: TGTGCCAGCAGCTTTTTAGCGGGGGGATCAGATACGCAGTATTTT.

This clonotype was found many times. V is TRBV7-2 and J is TRBJ1-2, with a tentative D call TRBD1 (5 bases). Trimming pared 2 bases from V and 10 bases from J, leaving 11 bases between. Germline CDR1 SGHTA, CDR2 FQGNSA. CDR3 size: 12 residues. Written as DNA, the CDR3 is TGTGCCAGCAGCTTACTGGGGGACCTCTACACCTTC. As protein: CASSLLGDLYTF.

The chain employs TRBV10-3 and TRBJ2-2; D is perhaps TRBD1 or TRBD2 (5 bases each). The CDR3 totals 16 residues. Germline V gives CDR1 ENHRY, CDR2 SYGVKD. Trimming stripped 6 bases from V and 1 base from J, with 15 bases between. CDR3 DNA sequence: TGTGCCATCAGCGATAGTGGGGGATTGAACACCGGGGAGCTGTTTTTT. This gives the protein CAISDSGGLNTGELFF.

The chain has TRBV4-2 and TRBJ2-1; D might be TRBD1 or TRBD2, each matching 5 bases. Germline values: CDR1 LGHNA, CDR2 YNFKEQ. The CDR3 totals 13 residues. Trimming pared 4 bases from V and 5 bases from J, leaving 9 bases between. CDR3 DNA sequence: TGTGCCAGCAGCCTGGGACGTAACAATGAGCAGTTCTTC. Amino acid sequence: CASSLGRNNEQFF.

The chain carries TRBV20-1 and TRBJ1-3; D ambiguous. V was clipped by 2 bases and J by 0 bases, with 11 bases between them. CDR1 DFQATT and CDR2 SNEGSKA come from the germline V gene (reference sequence). CDR3 size: 15 residues. The CDR3 loop is CSARSLQDSGNTIYF. CDR3 in DNA: TGCAGTGCTAGATCCCTACAAGACTCTGGAAACACCATATATTTT.

Turning to this clonotype: One end of the junction fails to match germline, which may point to a read error. V is TRBV5-1 and J is TRBJ2-3, with 12 nucleotides matching TRBD2. Germline assignment: CDR1 SGHRS and CDR2 YFSETQ. The CDR3 is 18 residues long. Here the CDR3 DNA reads TGCGCCAACAGCTTGGCGCTAGCGGGGGGGCCTTCCGCAGATACGCAGTATTTT. It yields the protein CANSLALAGGPSADTQYF.

The sample holds a few counts of this clonotype. The V and J genes are TRBV12-3 or TRBV12-4 and TRBJ2-3; TRBD2 is a possible D gene (5 bases). Trimming removed 8 bases from V and 6 bases from J, with 21 bases in between. The CDR3 is made up of 15 amino acids. In DNA, the CDR3 is TGTGCCAGCTCGGTGGAGGCAGGTAGCAAGGATACGCAGTATTTT. Translated, it gives CASSVEAGSKDTQYF.

The rearrangement links TRBV20-1 to TRBJ2-3; D gene unclear. V was trimmed by 3 bases and J by 0 bases, leaving 10 bases between them. The CDR3 is 14 residues long. Germline V gene sequence: CDR1 DFQATT, CDR2 SNEGSKA (reference sequence). The CDR3 spells CSASPGLSTDTQYF. The CDR3 region has the DNA TGCAGTGCTAGTCCAGGTCTGAGCACAGATACGCAGTATTTT.

The rearrangement links TRBV7-8 to TRBJ2-1; weak D call: TRBD2 (6 bases). CDR3 length: 12 residues. The germline V gene has CDR1 SGHVS and CDR2 FQNEAQ. V was shortened by 5 bases and J by 13 bases, with 15 bases between the two germline ends. As DNA, the CDR3 is TGTGCCAGCAGCACGACTAGTCCCCTACAGTTCTTC. Protein sequence: CASSTTSPLQFF.

The chain employs TRBV12-3 or TRBV12-4 and TRBJ2-5; unclear D gene. The CDR3 has 14 residues. V shed 6 bases and J shed 5 bases, with 16 bases lying between them. In DNA form, the CDR3 reads TGTGCCAGCAGCCGAGCCGGGCCCGGGGAGACCCAGTACTTC. Translated: CASSRAGPGETQYF.

This clonotype appeared a few times. The chain combines TRBV28 with TRBJ2-5, with a possible D match to TRBD2 (5 bases). This CDR3 contains 13 residues. V was shortened by 8 bases and J by 5 bases, with 15 bases between the two germline ends. In germline, CDR1 is MDHEN, CDR2 SYDVKM. In DNA, the CDR3 is TGTGCCAGCCTTATTCGGGGTGCCGAGACCCAGTACTTC. Translation: CASLIRGAETQYF.

The genes are TRBV6-5 and TRBJ2-5, with TRBD1 matching 7 bases. Germline CDR1 MNHEY, CDR2 SVGAGI. With V trimmed by 0 bases and J by 5 bases, 6 bases remained unmatched. This CDR3 is 15 amino acids long. The CDR3 nucleotides read TGTGCCAGCAGTTACTCCCACAGGGGTCGCGAGACCCAGTACTTC. Translated, it gives CASSYSHRGRETQYF.

There are a few counts of this clonotype. The chain links TRBV4-3 to TRBJ2-2; D is possibly TRBD1 (5 bases). The V end lost 0 bases, the J end lost 0 bases, and 11 bases lay between the germline ends. Germline V gene lookup returns CDR1 LGHNA and CDR2 YSLEER. CDR3 length equals 17 residues. The CDR3 coding sequence is TGCGCCAGCAGCCAAGAGGGGCCGAAAGCGAACACCGGGGAGCTGTTTTTT. Amino acid sequence: CASSQEGPKANTGELFF.

Many counts were recorded for this clonotype. The V call is TRBV12-3 or TRBV12-4, the J call TRBJ2-5; D is undetermined. The CDR3 sequence is 14 residues long. V was clipped by 0 bases and J by 7 bases, with 12 bases between them. The CDR3 DNA reads TGTGCCAGCAGTTTAGCGCTGGGCCCGGGGACCCAGTACTTC. Translation gives CASSLALGPGTQYF.

The chain is built from TRBV15 and TRBJ1-2; D call uncertain. The CDR3 runs 13 residues. CDR1 is LNHNV and CDR2 is YYDKDF in the germline V gene (reference sequence). V dropped 2 bases and J dropped 6 bases, with 10 bases sitting between them. The CDR3 bases are TGTGCCACCAGCAGAACTCTGAGCGATGGCTACACCTTC. It specifies CATSRTLSDGYTF. The variable domain in full, completed from reference TRBV15 and TRBJ1-2, reads DAMVIQNPRYQVTQFGKPVTLSCSQTLNHNVMYWYQQKSSQAPKLLFHYYDKDFNNEADTPDNFQSRRPNTSFCFLDIRSPGLGDTAMYLCATSRTLSDGYTFGSGTRLTVV.

The chain is built from TRBV29-1 and TRBJ1-1; unclear D gene. CDR1 and CDR2 from the germline V gene are SQVTM and ANQGSEA. V lost 4 bases to trimming and J lost 4 bases, with 7 bases between them. The CDR3 has 11 amino acids. This CDR3 reads CSVVGGTEAFF. CDR3 bases: TGCAGCGTTGTGGGTGGCACTGAAGCTTTCTTT. Complete variable domain (other parts from reference TRBV29-1 and TRBJ1-1): SAVISQKPSRDICQRGTSLTIQCQVDSQVTMMFWYRQQPGQSLTLIATANQGSEATYESGFVIDKFPISRPNLTFSTLTVSNMSPEDSSIYLCSVVGGTEAFFGQGTRLTVV.

This clonotype was recorded a few times. The gene calls are TRBV6-1 and TRBJ1-6; D not resolved. V lost 6 bases and J lost 11, with 17 bases in between. Germline loops: CDR1 MNHNS, CDR2 SASEGT. The CDR3 is made up of 14 amino acids. The CDR3 is CASRGLVNWAPLHF. Here the CDR3 DNA reads TGTGCCAGCAGAGGTCTAGTCAACTGGGCACCCCTCCACTTT.

This clonotype was detected a few times. The rearrangement joins TRBV11-2 to TRBJ2-2; D is tentatively TRBD1 or TRBD2 (5 bases each). With 2 bases removed from V and 7 bases from J, the gap between germline ends came to 14 bases. The germline CDR1 and CDR2 sequences are SGHAT and FQNNGV. The CDR3 has 15 amino acids. This CDR3 is CASSLLGELGGELFF. CDR3 nucleotides: TGTGCCAGCAGCTTATTAGGGGAGTTGGGCGGGGAGCTGTTTTTT.

This rearrangement joins TRBV12-3 or TRBV12-4 to TRBJ2-7; D remains ambiguous. This CDR3 comprises 12 residues. Between the trimmed V and J ends, which lost 7 bases and 9 bases, there was a span of 16 bases. The CDR3 loop is CASTYGVVGQYF. CDR3 sequence (DNA): TGTGCCAGCACCTACGGCGTGGTAGGGCAGTACTTC.

V usage is TRBV7-3 and J usage is TRBJ2-1; D possibly corresponds to TRBD2 (7 bases). Germline lookup yields CDR1 SGHTA and CDR2 FQGTGA. This CDR3 has 13 residues. The ends were cut back, 1 base at V and 9 bases at J, with 10 bases in the middle. The CDR3 coding sequence is TGTGCCAGCAGCTTAAGCGGGGGCAGTGAGCAGTTCTTC. Residues: CASSLSGGSEQFF.

The chain is built from TRBV4-1 and TRBJ2-2; D gene unclear. CDR3 size: 14 residues. From germline, CDR1 is MGHRA and CDR2 YSYEKL. The germline V and J ends were trimmed by 1 base and 4 bases, with 7 bases remaining between them. The CDR3 protein is CASSQGPGTGELFF. CDR3 in DNA: TGCGCCAGCAGCCAAGGACCGGGCACCGGGGAGCTGTTTTTT.

In regard to this clonotype: The junction shows a germline mismatch at one end, possibly a read error. The chain recombines TRBV9 with TRBJ1-5; perhaps TRBD1 as D (6 bases). Germline CDR1 and CDR2: SGDLS and YYNGEE. This CDR3 comprises 18 residues. This CDR3 reads CASSVEGDRGGRLQHQHF. The DNA for the CDR3 is TGTGCCAGCAGCGTAGAAGGGGATCGTGGGGGGCGGCTTCAGCACCAGCATTTT.

The genes are TRBV3-1 and TRBJ2-3; D ambiguous. With 3 bases removed from V and 6 bases from J, the gap between germline ends came to 16 bases. Looked up from germline, CDR1 is LGHDT and CDR2 is YNNKEL (reference sequence). The length of the CDR3 is 15 residues. CDR3 bases: TGTGCCAGCAGCCACTTAGACTGGCAAATGGATACGCAGTATTTT. This gives the protein CASSHLDWQMDTQYF.

V gene TRBV20-1 combines with J gene TRBJ1-1, with D possibly matching TRBD1 (5 bases). The V end was cut by 6 bases, the J end by 6 bases, with 20 bases between. Germline V CDR1 and CDR2: DFQATT, SNEGSKA (reference sequence). This CDR3 contains 14 residues. In DNA, the CDR3 is TGCAGTGCGAAAGAGGGGTATTCAAACGCTGAAGCTTTCTTT. Encoded protein: CSAKEGYSNAEAFF.

In this sample, this clonotype turned up a few times. V usage is TRBV7-2 and J usage is TRBJ2-5; 12 nucleotides align to TRBD2. V shed 5 bases, J shed 7 bases, and the junction held 11 bases outside the gene matches. The CDR3 is 16 amino acids. Looked up from germline, CDR1 is SGHTA and CDR2 is FQGNSA. The CDR3 reads CASSAAPSGGAWTQYF. CDR3 DNA: TGTGCCAGCAGCGCGGCCCCTAGCGGGGGGGCCTGGACCCAGTACTTC. Full variable domain (outside the CDR3, taken from reference TRBV7-2 and TRBJ2-5): GAGVSQSPSNKVTEKGKDVELRCDPISGHTALYWYRQSLGQGLEFLIYFQGNSAPDKSGLPSDRFSAERTGGSVSTLTIQRTQQEDSAVYLCASSAAPSGGAWTQYFGPGTRLLVL.

The rearrangement links TRBV20-1 to TRBJ1-5; possible D gene TRBD1, 5 bases. Germline values: CDR1 DFQATT, CDR2 SNEGSKA (reference sequence). V lost 2 bases, J lost 3 bases, and 23 bases lay in between. This CDR3 is built from 18 residues. CDR3 amino acids: CSARPPGGGLVVNQPQHF. In nucleotides, the CDR3 is TGCAGTGCTAGACCTCCCGGGGGGGGACTAGTCGTCAATCAGCCCCAGCATTTT.

This clonotype came up many times. The chain combines TRBV7-9 with TRBJ1-5; D remains unclear. CDR1 is SEHNR, CDR2 FQNEAQ, per germline (reference sequence). The CDR3 consists of 14 residues. Trimming stripped 5 bases from V and 3 bases from J, with 11 bases between. The CDR3 nucleotides read TGTGCCAGCAGCGACGGACGGTACAATCAGCCCCAGCATTTT. Its protein is CASSDGRYNQPQHF.

This clonotype was seen a handful of times. V gene TRBV2 combines with J gene TRBJ1-5; weak D call: TRBD1 (5 bases). The CDR3 is 13 residues long. The V gene's germline CDR1 is SNHLY and CDR2 FYNNEI. V was shortened by 4 bases and J by 4 bases, with 8 bases between the two germline ends. This CDR3 is CASSGGTNQPQHF. The CDR3 DNA reads as TGTGCCAGCAGTGGGGGGACTAATCAGCCCCAGCATTTT.

The chain carries TRBV28 and TRBJ1-1, with D unresolved. CDR3 length equals 14 residues. Trimming stripped 6 bases from V and 8 bases from J, with 19 bases between. Per germline, CDR1 MDHEN and CDR2 SYDVKM. The CDR3 loop reads CASRPLTGSTEAFF. The CDR3 DNA sequence: TGTGCCAGCAGACCCCTCACGGGATCGACCGAAGCTTTCTTT.

This clonotype was counted ten times or more. The chain joins TRBV4-2 to TRBJ2-3; 11 bases map to TRBD2. Per germline, CDR1 LGHNA and CDR2 YNFKEQ. Germline trimming cut 0 bases from V and 4 bases from J; bases unmatched to any gene: 0. The CDR3 is 15 amino acids. This CDR3 is CASSQDSGGADTQYF. CDR3 sequence (DNA): TGTGCCAGCAGCCAAGATAGCGGGGGGGCAGATACGCAGTATTTT.

CDR3 region: CASSSDRIGNTIYF. DNA for the CDR3: TGTGCCAGCAGCTCCGACAGGATCGGAAACACCATATATTTT. V is TRBV12-3 or TRBV12-4 and J is TRBJ1-3, with a tentative D call TRBD1 (6 bases). CDR3 length: 14 amino acids. The V gene lost 6 bases and the J gene lost 4 bases, with 13 bases spanning the gap.

This clonotype has just a few counts. This chain uses TRBV4-3 with TRBJ2-3; maybe TRBD1 (5 bases). The V end was cut by 4 bases, the J end by 3 bases, with 11 bases between. This CDR3 has 14 amino acids. CDR1 is LGHNA and CDR2 is YSLEER in the germline V gene. CDR3 nucleotides: TGCGCCAGCAGCCGATTGGCAGGGACAGATACGCAGTATTTT. Residues: CASSRLAGTDTQYF.